This T cell receptor beta chain appears in the sequencing data of a study of OX40 agonist ivuxolimab in advanced cancers. Findings and limits, study-wide: Clones of CD4+ and CD8+ blood T cells grew by week 6 at doses of 0.1 to 3.0 mg/kg. The study found among the lowest clonal expansion in partial responders at 0.1-3.0 mg/kg.

This CDR3 spans 17 amino acids. The germline V gene has CDR1 SNHLY and CDR2 FYNNEI. V trimming: 3 bases; J trimming: 2 bases; junction bases outside the gene matches: 9. A word on this clone: The antigen remains undetermined.

Profiling relied on immunoSEQ multiplex PCR, and the TCRdb table lists in-frame clones only, not all of them. This table holds approximately 60,000 clones, about 92% found once. The sequence derives from an adult with an advanced solid tumor such as melanoma, head and neck, liver or kidney cancer. The starting material was CD4+ or CD8+ T cells sorted from blood, obtained in a trial of the OX40 agonist ivuxolimab. This chain uses TRBV2 with TRBJ2-5, with 10 bases aligning to TRBD2. CDR3 coding DNA: TGTGCCAGCAGTGAGTTTATAGCGGGAGGTGGGCAAGAGACCCAGTACTTC. This translates into CASSEFIAGGGQETQYF.